This T cell receptor (beta chain) is drawn from a study of blood T cell repertoires in COVID-19. The CDR3 loop spans 15 amino acids. Repertoires were generated with immunoSEQ multiplex PCR, while TCRdb's copy carries only in-frame clones and drops some. The repertoire holds more than 55,000 clones, with 80% to 90% as singletons. The rearrangement links TRBV21-1 to TRBJ2-3; the D call of TRBD2 is as the table states it, not checked on the DNA. TRBV21-1 is a pseudogene segment. This TCR was sampled from a man in his sixties with acute or convalescent COVID-19. The sample consisted of peripheral blood. The CDR3 region is CASRTRDCYTDTQYF. DNA of the CDR3: TGTGCCAGCAGGACTAGGGACTGTTACACAGATACGCAGTATTTT.